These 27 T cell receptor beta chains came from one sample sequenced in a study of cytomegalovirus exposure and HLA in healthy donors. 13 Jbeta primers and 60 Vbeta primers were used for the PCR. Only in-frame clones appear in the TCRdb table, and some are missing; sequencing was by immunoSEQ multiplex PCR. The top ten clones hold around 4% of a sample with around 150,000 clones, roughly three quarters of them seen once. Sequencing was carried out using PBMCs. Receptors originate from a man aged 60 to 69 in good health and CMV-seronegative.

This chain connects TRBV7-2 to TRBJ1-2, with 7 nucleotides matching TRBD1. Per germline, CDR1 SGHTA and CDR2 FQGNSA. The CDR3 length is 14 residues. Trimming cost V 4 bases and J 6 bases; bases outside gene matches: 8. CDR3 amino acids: CASSYRAGGNGYTF. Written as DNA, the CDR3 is TGTGCCAGCAGCTATCGGGCAGGGGGAAATGGCTACACCTTC. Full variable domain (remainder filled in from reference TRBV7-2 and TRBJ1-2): GAGVSQSPSNKVTEKGKDVELRCDPISGHTALYWYRQSLGQGLEFLIYFQGNSAPDKSGLPSDRFSAERTGGSVSTLTIQRTQQEDSAVYLCASSYRAGGNGYTFGSGTRLTVV.

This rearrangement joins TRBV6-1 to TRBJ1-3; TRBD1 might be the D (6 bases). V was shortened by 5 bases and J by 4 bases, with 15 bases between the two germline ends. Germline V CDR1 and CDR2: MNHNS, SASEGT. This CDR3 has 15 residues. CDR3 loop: CASSLSRDIGNTIYF. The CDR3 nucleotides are TGTGCCAGCAGTCTCTCCCGGGACATAGGAAACACCATATATTTT.

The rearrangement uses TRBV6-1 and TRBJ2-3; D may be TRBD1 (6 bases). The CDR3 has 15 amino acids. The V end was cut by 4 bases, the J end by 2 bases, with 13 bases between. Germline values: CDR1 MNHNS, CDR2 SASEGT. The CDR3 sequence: CASSAHRATTDTQYF. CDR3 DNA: TGTGCCAGCAGTGCACACAGGGCTACCACAGATACGCAGTATTTT.

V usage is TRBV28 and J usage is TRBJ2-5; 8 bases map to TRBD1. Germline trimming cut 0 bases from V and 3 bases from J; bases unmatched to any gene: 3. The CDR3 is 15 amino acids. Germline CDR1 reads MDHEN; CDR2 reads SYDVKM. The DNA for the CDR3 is TGTGCCAGCAGTTTATGGACAGGGGCTAAAGAGACCCAGTACTTC. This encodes CASSLWTGAKETQYF.

CDR3 loop: CASSRDNQETQYF. CDR3 in DNA: TGTGCCAGTAGCCGGGACAACCAAGAGACCCAGTACTTC. This chain connects TRBV19 to TRBJ2-5; the D gene is possibly TRBD1 (6 bases). The V end was cut by 6 bases, the J end by 0 bases, with 8 bases between. CDR1 and CDR2 from the germline V gene are LNHDA and SQIVND (reference sequence). The CDR3 spans 13 residues.

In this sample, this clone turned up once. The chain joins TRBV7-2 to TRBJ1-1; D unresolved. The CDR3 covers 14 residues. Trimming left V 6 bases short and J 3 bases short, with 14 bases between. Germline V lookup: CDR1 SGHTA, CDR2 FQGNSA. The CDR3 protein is CASSPTRRDTEAFF. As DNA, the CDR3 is TGTGCCAGCAGTCCCACACGTCGGGACACTGAAGCTTTCTTT.

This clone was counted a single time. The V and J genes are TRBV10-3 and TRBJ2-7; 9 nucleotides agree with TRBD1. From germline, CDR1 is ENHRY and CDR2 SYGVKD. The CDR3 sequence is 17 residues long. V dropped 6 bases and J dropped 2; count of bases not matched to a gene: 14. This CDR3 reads CAIRSFSRDRVTYEQYF. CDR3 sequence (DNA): TGTGCCATCAGGTCTTTCTCCCGGGACAGGGTTACCTACGAGCAGTACTTC.

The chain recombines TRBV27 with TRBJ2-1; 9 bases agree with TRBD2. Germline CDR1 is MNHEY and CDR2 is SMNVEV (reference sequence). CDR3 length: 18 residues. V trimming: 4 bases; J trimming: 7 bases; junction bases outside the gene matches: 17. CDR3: CASSSTILPSGMLNEQFF. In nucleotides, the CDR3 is TGTGCCAGCAGTTCAACGATCCTCCCTAGCGGGATGTTAAATGAGCAGTTCTTC.

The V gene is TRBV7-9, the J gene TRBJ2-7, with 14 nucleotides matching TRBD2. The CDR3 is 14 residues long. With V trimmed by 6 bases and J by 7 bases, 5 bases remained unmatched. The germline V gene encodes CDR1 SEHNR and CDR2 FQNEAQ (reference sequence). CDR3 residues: CASSQTSGREEQYF. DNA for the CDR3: TGTGCCAGCAGTCAGACTAGCGGGAGGGAAGAGCAGTACTTC. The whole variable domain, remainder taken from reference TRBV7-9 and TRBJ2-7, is DTGVSQNPRHKITKRGQNVTFRCDPISEHNRLYWYRQTLGQGPEFLTYFQNEAQLEKSRLLSDRFSAERPKGSFSTLEIQRTEQGDSAMYLCASSQTSGREEQYFGPGTRLTVT.

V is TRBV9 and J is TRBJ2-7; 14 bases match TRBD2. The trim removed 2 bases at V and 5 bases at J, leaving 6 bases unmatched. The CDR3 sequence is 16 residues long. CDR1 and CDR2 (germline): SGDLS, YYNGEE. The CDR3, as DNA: TGTGCCAGCAGCGTGCACAGACTAGCGGGAGGGGACGAGCAGTACTTC. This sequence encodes CASSVHRLAGGDEQYF.

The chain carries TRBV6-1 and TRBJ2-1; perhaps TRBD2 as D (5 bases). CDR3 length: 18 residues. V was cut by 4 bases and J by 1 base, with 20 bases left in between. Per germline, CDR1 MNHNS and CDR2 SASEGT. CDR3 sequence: CASSAALTTRRSYNEQFF. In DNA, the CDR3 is TGTGCCAGCAGTGCCGCTTTAACCACTAGAAGGTCCTACAATGAGCAGTTCTTC.

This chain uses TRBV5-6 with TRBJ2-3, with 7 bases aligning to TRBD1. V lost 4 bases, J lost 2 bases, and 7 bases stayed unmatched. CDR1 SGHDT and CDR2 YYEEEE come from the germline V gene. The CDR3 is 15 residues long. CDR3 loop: CASSPPTGFTDTQYF. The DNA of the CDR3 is TGTGCCAGCAGCCCACCGACAGGGTTCACAGATACGCAGTATTTT.

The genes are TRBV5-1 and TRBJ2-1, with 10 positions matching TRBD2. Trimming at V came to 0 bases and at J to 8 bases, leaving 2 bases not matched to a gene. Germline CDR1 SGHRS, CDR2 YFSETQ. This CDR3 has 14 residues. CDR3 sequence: CASSLVTSGDEQFF. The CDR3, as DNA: TGCGCCAGCAGCTTGGTTACTAGCGGGGATGAGCAGTTCTTC.

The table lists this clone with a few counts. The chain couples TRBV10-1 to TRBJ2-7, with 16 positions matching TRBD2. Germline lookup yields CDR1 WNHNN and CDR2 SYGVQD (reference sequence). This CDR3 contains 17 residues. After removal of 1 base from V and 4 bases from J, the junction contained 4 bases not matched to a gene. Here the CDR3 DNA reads TGCGCCAGCAGTGAGTTTCCGGGACTAGCGGGAGGGTACGAGCAGTACTTC. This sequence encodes CASSEFPGLAGGYEQYF.

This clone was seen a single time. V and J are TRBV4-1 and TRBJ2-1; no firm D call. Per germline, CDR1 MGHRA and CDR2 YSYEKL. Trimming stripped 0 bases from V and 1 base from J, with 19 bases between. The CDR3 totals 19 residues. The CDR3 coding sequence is TGCGCCAGCAGCCAAGATCCCACCGGTTACCCCTCGTCCTACAATGAGCAGTTCTTC. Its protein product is CASSQDPTGYPSSYNEQFF.

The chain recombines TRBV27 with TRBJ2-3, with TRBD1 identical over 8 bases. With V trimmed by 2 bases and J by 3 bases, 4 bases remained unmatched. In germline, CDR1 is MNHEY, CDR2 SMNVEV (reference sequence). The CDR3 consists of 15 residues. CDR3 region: CASSLGRTGTDTQYF. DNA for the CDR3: TGTGCCAGCAGTTTAGGGAGGACAGGGACAGATACGCAGTATTTT.

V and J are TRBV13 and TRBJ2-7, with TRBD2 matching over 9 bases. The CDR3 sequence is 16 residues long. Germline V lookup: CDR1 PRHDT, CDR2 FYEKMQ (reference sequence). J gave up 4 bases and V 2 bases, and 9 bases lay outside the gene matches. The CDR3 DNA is TGTGCCAGCAGCTTAACGGCGGGAGGGCCAAATTACGAGCAGTACTTC. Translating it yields CASSLTAGGPNYEQYF. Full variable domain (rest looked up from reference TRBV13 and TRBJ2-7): AAGVIQSPRHLIKEKRETATLKCYPIPRHDTVYWYQQGPGQDPQFLISFYEKMQSDKGSIPDRFSAQQFSDYHSELNMSSLELGDSALYFCASSLTAGGPNYEQYFGPGTRLTVT.

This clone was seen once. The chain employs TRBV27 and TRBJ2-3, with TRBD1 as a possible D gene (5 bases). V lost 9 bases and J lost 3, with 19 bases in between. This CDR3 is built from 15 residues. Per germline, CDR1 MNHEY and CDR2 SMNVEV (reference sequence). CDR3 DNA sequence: TGTGCCAGTCGTCGCCAGGGAAAAGGAACAGATACGCAGTATTTT. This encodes CASRRQGKGTDTQYF.

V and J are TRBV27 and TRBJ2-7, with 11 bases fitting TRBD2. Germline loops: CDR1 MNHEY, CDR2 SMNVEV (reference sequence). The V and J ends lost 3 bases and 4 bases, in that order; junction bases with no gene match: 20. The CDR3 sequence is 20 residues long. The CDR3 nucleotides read TGTGCCAGCAGTTTTGGATTAGCGGGAGGGGGTCCCAAGTCATTTTACGAGCAGTACTTC. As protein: CASSFGLAGGGPKSFYEQYF.

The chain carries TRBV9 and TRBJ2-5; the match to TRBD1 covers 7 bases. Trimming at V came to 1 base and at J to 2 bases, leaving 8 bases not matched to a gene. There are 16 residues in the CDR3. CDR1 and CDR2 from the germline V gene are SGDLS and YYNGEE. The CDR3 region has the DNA TGTGCCAGCAGCGTATCCCCGGGACAGATACAAGAGACCCAGTACTTC. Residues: CASSVSPGQIQETQYF.

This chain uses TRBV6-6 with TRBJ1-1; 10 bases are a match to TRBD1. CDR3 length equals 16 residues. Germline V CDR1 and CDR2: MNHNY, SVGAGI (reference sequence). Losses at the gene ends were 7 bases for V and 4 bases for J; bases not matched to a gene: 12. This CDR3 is CASTLRQGARGTEAFF. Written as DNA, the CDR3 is TGTGCCAGCACCCTACGACAGGGGGCGCGGGGCACTGAAGCTTTCTTT.

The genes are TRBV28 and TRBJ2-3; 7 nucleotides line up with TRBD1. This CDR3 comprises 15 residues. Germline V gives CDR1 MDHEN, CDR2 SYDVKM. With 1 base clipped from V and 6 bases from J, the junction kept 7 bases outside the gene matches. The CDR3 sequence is CASSLSGRGQDTQYF. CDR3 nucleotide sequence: TGTGCCAGCAGTTTATCGGGACGGGGACAGGATACGCAGTATTTT. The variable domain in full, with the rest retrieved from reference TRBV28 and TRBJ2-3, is DVKVTQSSRYLVKRTGEKVFLECVQDMDHENMFWYRQDPGLGLRLIYFSYDVKMKEKGDIPEGYSVSREKKERFSLILESASTNQTSMYLCASSLSGRGQDTQYFGPGTRLTVL.

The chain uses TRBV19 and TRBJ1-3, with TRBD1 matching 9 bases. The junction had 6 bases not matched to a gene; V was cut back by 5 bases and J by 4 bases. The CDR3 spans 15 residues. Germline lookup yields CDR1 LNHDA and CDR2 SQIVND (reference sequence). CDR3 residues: CASSLQGATGNTIYF. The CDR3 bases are TGTGCCAGTAGTCTACAGGGGGCTACGGGAAACACCATATATTTT. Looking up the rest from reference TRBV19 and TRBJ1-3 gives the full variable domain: DGGITQSPKYLFRKEGQNVTLSCEQNLNHDAMYWYRQDPGQGLRLIYYSQIVNDFQKGDIAEGYSVSREKKESFPLTVTSAQKNPTAFYLCASSLQGATGNTIYFGEGSWLTVV.

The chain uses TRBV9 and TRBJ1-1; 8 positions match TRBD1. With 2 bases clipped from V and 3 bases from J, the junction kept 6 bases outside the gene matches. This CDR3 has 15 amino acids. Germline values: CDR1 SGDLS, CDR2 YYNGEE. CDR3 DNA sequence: TGTGCCAGCAGCGTCCTACAGGGGGGGGACACTGAAGCTTTCTTT. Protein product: CASSVLQGGDTEAFF.

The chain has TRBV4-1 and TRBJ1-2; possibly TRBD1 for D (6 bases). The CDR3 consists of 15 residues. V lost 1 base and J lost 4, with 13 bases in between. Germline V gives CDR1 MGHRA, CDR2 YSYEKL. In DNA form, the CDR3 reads TGCGCCAGCAGCCAAGCGGTGGCAGGGGCCTATGGCTACACCTTC. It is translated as CASSQAVAGAYGYTF.

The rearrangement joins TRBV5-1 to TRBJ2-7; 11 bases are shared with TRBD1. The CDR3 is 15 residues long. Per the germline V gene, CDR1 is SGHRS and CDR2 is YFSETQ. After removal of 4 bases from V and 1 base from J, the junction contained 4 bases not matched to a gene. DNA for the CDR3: TGCGCCAGCAGCCCGGGACAGGGGGGATCCTACGAGCAGTACTTC. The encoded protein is CASSPGQGGSYEQYF.

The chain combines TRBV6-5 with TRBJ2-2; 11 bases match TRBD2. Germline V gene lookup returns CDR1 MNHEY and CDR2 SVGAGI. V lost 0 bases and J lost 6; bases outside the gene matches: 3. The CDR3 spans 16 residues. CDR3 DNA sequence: TGTGCCAGCAGTTACTCACTAGCGGGAGCCCCCGGGGAGCTGTTTTTT. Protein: CASSYSLAGAPGELFF.